This passage covers 23 T cell receptor beta chains from one sample sequenced in a study of cytomegalovirus exposure and HLA in healthy donors. Primers for the PCR totalled 60 Vbeta and 13 Jbeta. Repertoires were generated with immunoSEQ multiplex PCR, while TCRdb's copy carries only in-frame clones and drops some. The sample has roughly 100,000 clones, just under 80% seen once. The sample was PBMCs. The receptors originated from a woman aged 40 to 50 in good health and CMV-seronegative.

The J gene is TRBJ2-3, the V gene TRBV6-4; the match to TRBD2 covers 7 bases. The germline V gene has CDR1 MRHNA and CDR2 SNTAGT. J was trimmed by 1 base and V by 0 bases; bases with no gene match: 4. The CDR3 has 16 residues. CDR3 DNA: TGTGCCAGCAGTGACTCGGGCGGGAGAGGCACAGATACGCAGTATTTT. It codes for CASSDSGGRGTDTQYF.

The chain has TRBV14 and TRBJ2-1, with 7 nucleotides matching TRBD2. The CDR3 runs 16 residues. Germline V lookup: CDR1 SGHDN, CDR2 FVKESK. V lost 4 bases to trimming and J lost 1 base; unmatched junction nucleotides: 7. The CDR3 here is CASSPILAHSYNEQFF. The CDR3 DNA follows: TGTGCCAGCAGCCCGATACTAGCGCATTCCTACAATGAGCAGTTCTTC.

The chain recombines TRBV28 with TRBJ1-5; no reliable D call. CDR3 size: 11 residues. The germline V gene encodes CDR1 MDHEN and CDR2 SYDVKM. V was shortened by 8 bases and J by 0 bases, with 2 bases between the two germline ends. The CDR3 region is CASHSNQPQHF. The CDR3 DNA reads as TGTGCCAGCCATAGCAATCAGCCCCAGCATTTT.

The sample holds a few counts of this clone. This rearrangement joins TRBV6-5 to TRBJ1-1; no definite D call. This CDR3 has 13 amino acids. V gave up 6 bases and J gave up 11 bases, with 19 bases separating them. CDR1 and CDR2 from the germline V gene are MNHEY and SVGAGI. CDR3 amino acids: CASRPTPGRWAFF. The CDR3 bases are TGTGCCAGCAGACCCACCCCGGGAAGGTGGGCTTTCTTT.

This clone was detected a few times. The chain links TRBV28 to TRBJ1-4; 8 nucleotides line up with TRBD1. The CDR3 consists of 17 residues. V was clipped by 5 bases and J by 5 bases; unmatched bases: 13. Germline V lookup: CDR1 MDHEN, CDR2 SYDVKM. The CDR3 DNA reads TGTGCCAGCAGTGGACCCGGGACAGGAGTTCCGAATGAAAAACTGTTTTTT. Protein: CASSGPGTGVPNEKLFF.

The rearrangement uses TRBV30 and TRBJ1-5; D not resolved. The germline V gene encodes CDR1 GTSNPN and CDR2 SVGIG (reference sequence). Trimming took off 0 bases at V and 0 bases at J, with 18 bases between the two ends. The CDR3 has 18 amino acids. This CDR3 reads CAWSVIELGDGSNQPQHF. The CDR3 DNA reads TGTGCCTGGAGTGTAATAGAACTAGGTGACGGTAGCAATCAGCCCCAGCATTTT.

The chain carries TRBV6-1 and TRBJ2-2; 9 bases align to TRBD1. In germline, CDR1 is MNHNS, CDR2 SASEGT. V lost 5 bases to trimming and J lost 7 bases; unmatched junction nucleotides: 8. The CDR3 length is 15 residues. As DNA, the CDR3 is TGTGCCAGCAGTATAACACAGGGGGCTGGCGGGGAGCTGTTTTTT. This sequence encodes CASSITQGAGGELFF.

This sequence joins TRBV18 and TRBJ1-1; D is unclear. CDR3 length: 15 amino acids. Germline lookup yields CDR1 KGHSH and CDR2 LQKENI. V dropped 1 base and J dropped 4 bases, with 13 bases sitting between them. This CDR3 is CASSPRGGKGTEAFF. DNA for the CDR3: TGTGCCAGCTCACCACGCGGAGGGAAGGGCACTGAAGCTTTCTTT.

The chain has TRBV5-1 and TRBJ2-5; D possibly corresponds to TRBD2 (7 bases). Near its end, the DNA agrees better with TRBJ2-7, so the J call may be wrong. The CDR3 totals 14 residues. CDR1 and CDR2 (germline): SGHRS, YFSETQ. The CDR3 spells CASSRGAPGNEQYF. For the CDR3, the DNA is TGCGCCAGCAGTCGGGGGGCCCCCGGTAACGAGCAGTACTTC.

This clone was counted a single time. This sequence joins TRBV5-5 and TRBJ2-7; possible D gene TRBD2, 6 bases. The V end was cut by 3 bases, the J end by 7 bases, with 17 bases between. The CDR3 length is 14 residues. Germline CDR1 and CDR2: SGHKS and YYEKEE (reference sequence). CDR3 coding DNA: TGTGCCAGCAGCTCGTGGCCGGTTGCGGGGGAGCAGTACTTC. It codes for CASSSWPVAGEQYF.

The rearrangement uses TRBV27 and TRBJ2-2, with a weak D call TRBD1 (6 bases). Trimming removed 2 bases from V and 4 bases from J, with 11 bases in between. The CDR3 loop spans 15 amino acids. CDR1 MNHEY and CDR2 SMNVEV come from the germline V gene (reference sequence). CDR3: CASSLEGDGTGELFF. The CDR3 DNA follows: TGTGCCAGCAGTTTAGAGGGGGACGGCACCGGGGAGCTGTTTTTT.

This chain uses TRBV5-1 with TRBJ2-1; 8 bases fit TRBD1. Germline loops: CDR1 SGHRS, CDR2 YFSETQ. CDR3 length: 15 amino acids. V lost 3 bases to trimming and J lost 7 bases; unmatched junction nucleotides: 9. DNA for the CDR3: TGCGCCAGCAGCTCACGGGACAGGATAGTAAATGAGCAGTTCTTC. This sequence encodes CASSSRDRIVNEQFF.

The genes are TRBV14 and TRBJ2-1; D ambiguous. V was clipped by 0 bases and J by 0 bases, with 15 bases between them. In germline, CDR1 is SGHDN, CDR2 FVKESK. The CDR3 contains 18 residues. The CDR3 loop is CASSQDFDSRNSYNEQFF. In DNA form, the CDR3 reads TGTGCCAGCAGCCAAGATTTCGACTCGCGAAACTCCTACAATGAGCAGTTCTTC.

This chain connects TRBV9 to TRBJ2-2, with 8 bases lining up with TRBD1. CDR1 and CDR2 from the germline V gene are SGDLS and YYNGEE. The J segment lost 4 bases and the V segment lost 1 base, leaving 3 bases of the junction unmatched. The CDR3 covers 15 residues. The CDR3 nucleotides are TGTGCCAGCAGCGTAAGGACAGGGAGCACCGGGGAGCTGTTTTTT. Its translation: CASSVRTGSTGELFF.

The chain has TRBV7-9 and TRBJ1-1, with 8 bases lining up with TRBD1. Germline lookup yields CDR1 SEHNR and CDR2 FQNEAQ (reference sequence). The V and J ends lost 4 bases and 10 bases, in that order; junction bases with no gene match: 8. The CDR3 is 13 amino acids. The CDR3 nucleotides read TGTGCCAGCAGCTCCCAGGGGGCAGGGAGAGCTTTCTTT. It is translated as CASSSQGAGRAFF.

The rearrangement joins TRBV30 to TRBJ2-2; tentative D call: TRBD1 (5 bases). CDR1 is GTSNPN, CDR2 SVGIG, per germline (reference sequence). V was pared by 0 bases and J by 1 base, with 12 bases between. The CDR3 is made up of 16 amino acids. The CDR3 sequence is CAWSVPGALNTGELFF. The CDR3 bases are TGTGCCTGGAGTGTCCCTGGGGCTCTGAACACCGGGGAGCTGTTTTTT. The full variable domain, rest sourced from reference TRBV30 and TRBJ2-2, is SQTIHQWPATLVQPVGSPLSLECTVEGTSNPNLYWYRQAAGRGLQLLFYSVGIGQISSEVPQNLSASRPQDRQFILSSKKLLLSDSGFYLCAWSVPGALNTGELFFGEGSRLTVL.

The chain employs TRBV6-1 and TRBJ1-4; 7 nucleotides align to TRBD1. Germline assignment: CDR1 MNHNS and CDR2 SASEGT. The CDR3 has 17 residues. V lost 4 bases, J lost 0 bases, and 8 bases stayed unmatched. The CDR3 reads CASSGQGKEATNEKLFF. In DNA form, the CDR3 reads TGTGCCAGCAGTGGACAGGGAAAGGAAGCAACTAATGAAAAACTGTTTTTT.

CDR3 amino acids: CASSPGRSSYEQYF. As DNA, the CDR3 is TGTGCCAGCTCACCTGGGAGAAGCTCCTACGAGCAGTACTTC. The chain joins TRBV18 to TRBJ2-7, with D maybe TRBD2 (5 bases). Germline lookup yields CDR1 KGHSH and CDR2 LQKENI. CDR3 length: 14 amino acids. The V end lost 3 bases, the J end lost 0 bases, and 9 bases lay between the germline ends.

The V and J genes are TRBV5-6 and TRBJ1-2, with D maybe TRBD1 (6 bases). Trimming left V 4 bases short and J 3 bases short, with 13 bases between. Germline V gives CDR1 SGHDT, CDR2 YYEEEE. The CDR3 is 14 amino acids. CDR3 in amino acids: CASSRPRTDYGYTF. As DNA, the CDR3 is TGTGCCAGCAGCCGACCCAGGACAGACTATGGCTACACCTTC.

V is TRBV9 and J is TRBJ2-3; D ambiguous. Per germline, CDR1 SGDLS and CDR2 YYNGEE. The V end lost 3 bases, the J end lost 3 bases, and 14 bases lay between the germline ends. The CDR3 covers 15 residues. The CDR3 spells CASSGGPRRTDTQYF. For the CDR3, the DNA is TGTGCCAGCAGCGGAGGTCCTAGGCGGACAGATACGCAGTATTTT.

The chain couples TRBV15 to TRBJ1-1; tentative D call: TRBD1 (5 bases). V lost 3 bases, J lost 0 bases, and 20 bases lay in between. This CDR3 contains 18 residues. Germline CDR1 is LNHNV and CDR2 is YYDKDF (reference sequence). CDR3 sequence (DNA): TGTGCCACCAGCAGGGCTCGAACCGACAGTTTCATGAACACTGAAGCTTTCTTT. Translation: CATSRARTDSFMNTEAFF.

The chain combines TRBV7-2 with TRBJ2-1; TRBD2 matches 10 bases. Germline V CDR1 and CDR2: SGHTA, FQGNSA. This CDR3 spans 15 amino acids. V dropped 4 bases and J dropped 1; count of bases not matched to a gene: 1. CDR3 nucleotide sequence: TGTGCCAGCAGCTCGGGACTAGCGTCCTACAATGAGCAGTTCTTC. This gives the protein CASSSGLASYNEQFF.

The chain joins TRBV2 to TRBJ1-2, with 9 bases that match TRBD1. Germline V gene sequence: CDR1 SNHLY, CDR2 FYNNEI. Losses at the gene ends were 5 bases for V and 4 bases for J; bases not matched to a gene: 5. The CDR3 consists of 14 residues. CDR3 DNA sequence: TGTGCCAGCAGTTCGACAGGGGGTATCTATGGCTACACCTTC. Translated, it gives CASSSTGGIYGYTF.